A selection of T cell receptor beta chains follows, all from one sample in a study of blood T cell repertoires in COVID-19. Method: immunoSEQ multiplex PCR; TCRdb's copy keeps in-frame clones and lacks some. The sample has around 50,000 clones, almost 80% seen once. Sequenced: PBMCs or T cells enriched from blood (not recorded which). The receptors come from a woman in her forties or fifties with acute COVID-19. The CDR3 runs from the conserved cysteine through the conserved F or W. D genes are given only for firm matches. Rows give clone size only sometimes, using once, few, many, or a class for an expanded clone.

CDR3 DNA: TGTGCCAGCAGCTTTGGGGGGACTAGCGGGGATCCCGGGGAGCTGTTTTTT; CDR3 protein: CASSFGGTSGDPGELFF; V gene: TRBV7-2; J gene: TRBJ2-2; clone size: .; D gene: TRBD2
CDR3 DNA: TGTGCCATCAGTGATTTAGCTAGCGGGGGGGCCGATGAGCAGTTCTTC; CDR3 protein: CAISDLASGGADEQFF; V gene: TRBV10-3; J gene: TRBJ2-1; clone size: .; D gene: TRBD2
CDR3 DNA: TGTGCCAGCGAAGCGGGGGGAGCCGAATCCTACGAGCAGTACTTC; CDR3 protein: CASEAGGAESYEQYF; V gene: TRBV6-5; J gene: TRBJ2-7; clone size: .; D gene: TRBD2
CDR3 DNA: TGTGCCAGCAGCATCGCCTACGAGCAGTACTTC; CDR3 protein: CASSIAYEQYF; V gene: TRBV21-1; J gene: TRBJ2-7; clone size: once; D gene: .
CDR3 DNA: TGTGCCAGCTCACCGGAGACTAATAATTCACCCCTCCACTTT; CDR3 protein: CASSPETNNSPLHF; V gene: TRBV18; J gene: TRBJ1-6; clone size: .; D gene: .
CDR3 DNA: TGTGCCATCAGGCCGGGACAGGGACCCTACGAGCAGTACTTC; CDR3 protein: CAIRPGQGPYEQYF; V gene: TRBV10-3; J gene: TRBJ2-7; clone size: .; D gene: TRBD1
CDR3 DNA: TGTGCCAGCAAAAGGTGGACGGGGTTAAGGCACGAGCAGTACTTC; CDR3 protein: CASKRWTGLRHEQYF; V gene: TRBV6-4; J gene: TRBJ2-7; clone size: once; D gene: .
CDR3 DNA: TGTGCCAGCAGCGCAAGGGCTAGCGGGGCCCAAGAGACCCAGTACTTC; CDR3 protein: CASSARASGAQETQYF; V gene: TRBV11-2; J gene: TRBJ2-5; clone size: once; D gene: TRBD2
CDR3 DNA: TGTGCCACCAGACAGGGTTCGACAGATACGCAGTATTTT; CDR3 protein: CATRQGSTDTQYF; V gene: TRBV25-1; J gene: TRBJ2-3; clone size: .; D gene: TRBD1
CDR3 DNA: TGTGCCAGCAGCCAAGATCCGGGGGGACCCACTGAAGCTTTCTTT; CDR3 protein: CASSQDPGGPTEAFF; V gene: TRBV4-2; J gene: TRBJ1-1; clone size: .; D gene: .
CDR3 DNA: TGCGCCAGCAGCCCTAGACAGGGGGGCAACGAGCAGTACTTC; CDR3 protein: CASSPRQGGNEQYF; V gene: TRBV5-1; J gene: TRBJ2-7; clone size: .; D gene: TRBD1
CDR3 DNA: TGTGCCAGCAGCTGGACTAGCGGGGGGGCAGATACGCAGTATTTT; CDR3 protein: CASSWTSGGADTQYF; V gene: TRBV7-2; J gene: TRBJ2-3; clone size: .; D gene: TRBD2
CDR3 DNA: TGTGCCAGCAGACTTAGGGGGGGGACCGGCTACACCTTC; CDR3 protein: CASRLRGGTGYTF; V gene: TRBV3-1/TRBV3-2; J gene: TRBJ1-2; clone size: .; D gene: .
CDR3 DNA: TGTGCCAGCATCCGGGACAGACAAGAGACCCAGTACTTC; CDR3 protein: CASIRDRQETQYF; V gene: TRBV6-5; J gene: TRBJ2-5; clone size: .; D gene: TRBD1
CDR3 DNA: TGCAGCGCCGGAACAGGGATGGGAGGCTACACCTTC; CDR3 protein: CSAGTGMGGYTF; V gene: TRBV29-1; J gene: TRBJ1-2; clone size: once; D gene: .
CDR3 DNA: TGCGCCAGCAGCTCGGGGTATACGCAGTATTTT; CDR3 protein: CASSSGYTQYF; V gene: TRBV10-2; J gene: TRBJ2-3; clone size: .; D gene: .
CDR3 DNA: TGTGCCAGCAGTTTATATGTAGCGGGGGCACACAATGAGCAGTTCTTC; CDR3 protein: CASSLYVAGAHNEQFF; V gene: TRBV28; J gene: TRBJ2-1; clone size: .; D gene: TRBD2
CDR3 DNA: TGTGCCAGCAGCTGGACTAGCGGTTTCTCCTACAATGAGCAGTTCTTC; CDR3 protein: CASSWTSGFSYNEQFF; V gene: TRBV7-2; J gene: TRBJ2-1; clone size: .; D gene: TRBD2
CDR3 DNA: TGTGCCAGCAGTTACTCGGTCAGTCAAGAGACCCAGTACTTC; CDR3 protein: CASSYSVSQETQYF; V gene: TRBV6-5; J gene: TRBJ2-5; clone size: .; D gene: .
CDR3 DNA: TGTGCCAGCAGCCAAGAAACTAGCCGTAGCACAGATACGCAGTATTTT; CDR3 protein: CASSQETSRSTDTQYF; V gene: TRBV4-2; J gene: TRBJ2-3; clone size: once; D gene: .
CDR3 DNA: TGCGCCAGCACCGGGACAGGGTCATGGGACACTGAAGCTTTCTTT; CDR3 protein: CASTGTGSWDTEAFF; V gene: TRBV5-1; J gene: TRBJ1-1; clone size: .; D gene: TRBD1
CDR3 DNA: TGTGCCAGCAGTTACGCCCAGACAGGGAAGGAAGGCTACACCTTC; CDR3 protein: CASSYAQTGKEGYTF; V gene: TRBV6-5; J gene: TRBJ1-2; clone size: .; D gene: TRBD1
CDR3 DNA: TGTGCCAGAACGGGACAGACCAACAATCAGCCCCAGCATTTT; CDR3 protein: CARTGQTNNQPQHF; V gene: TRBV21-1; J gene: TRBJ1-5; clone size: few; D gene: .
CDR3 DNA: TGTGCCAGCGATCGACAGCCGAACACCGGGGAGCTGTTTTTT; CDR3 protein: CASDRQPNTGELFF; V gene: TRBV6-5; J gene: TRBJ2-2; clone size: once; D gene: .
CDR3 DNA: TGTGCCAGCAGCCCCGGGACTAGCGGGGGGAATGAGCAGTTCTTC; CDR3 protein: CASSPGTSGGNEQFF; V gene: TRBV7-9; J gene: TRBJ2-1; clone size: .; D gene: TRBD2
CDR3 DNA: TGTGCCAGCAGCCAGACAGGGGGGAATGAGCAGTTCTTC; CDR3 protein: CASSQTGGNEQFF; V gene: TRBV5-4; J gene: TRBJ2-1; clone size: .; D gene: TRBD1
CDR3 DNA: TGTGCCAGTAGTACCACAGGGAACTTGAATCAGCCCCAGCATTTT; CDR3 protein: CASSTTGNLNQPQHF; V gene: TRBV19; J gene: TRBJ1-5; clone size: .; D gene: .